This T cell receptor beta chain was identified in a study of cytomegalovirus exposure and HLA in healthy donors. General study findings and limits: The productive fraction for most TCR beta V segments was about 90% or about 30% in an earlier analysis.

This CDR3 contains 14 residues. V lost 6 bases and J lost 1, with 9 bases in between. Germline CDR1 reads MGHDK; CDR2 reads SYGVNS. A word on this clone: The target antigen is unknown.

A multiplex PCR was run with 60 Vbeta primers and 13 Jbeta primers. Assay: immunoSEQ multiplex PCR; the TCRdb copy retains only in-frame clones and omits some. The sample lists 250,000 to 350,000 clones, 80% occurring once. The source is a girl aged 2 to 10 in good health and CMV-seronegative. The V gene is TRBV25-1, the J gene TRBJ2-2; D is perhaps TRBD1 (6 bases). Sequenced material: PBMCs. The CDR3 reads CASRLTGNTGELFF. DNA of the CDR3: TGTGCCAGCAGGCTGACAGGGAACACCGGGGAGCTGTTTTTT.